The 29 T cell receptor beta chains listed next were all sequenced from one sample in a study of blood T cell repertoires in COVID-19. The data were produced by immunoSEQ multiplex PCR, yet TCRdb's version contains in-frame clones alone and is incomplete. This table holds a few hundred thousand clones, roughly nine tenths found once. Sequencing used peripheral blood. The receptor set was obtained from a man in his forties who had recovered from COVID-19.

This rearrangement joins TRBV6-2 or TRBV6-3 to TRBJ2-6, with D possibly being TRBD1 (5 bases). The V gene lost 1 base and the J gene lost 4 bases, with 8 bases spanning the gap. CDR1 MNHEY and CDR2 SVGEGT come from the germline V gene. The CDR3 is made up of 15 amino acids. Here the CDR3 DNA reads TGTGCCAGCAGTTACTTAGGGGCAGGGGCCAACGTCCTGACTTTC. Translating it yields CASSYLGAGANVLTF.

V gene TRBV5-1 combines with J gene TRBJ2-6, with a possible D match to TRBD1 (5 bases). The V end lost 3 bases, the J end lost 0 bases, and 13 bases lay between the germline ends. The germline V gene encodes CDR1 SGHRS and CDR2 YFSETQ. The length of the CDR3 is 17 residues. This chain's CDR3 is CASSSWTTRSGANVLTF. Here the CDR3 DNA reads TGCGCCAGCAGCTCGTGGACAACCCGCTCTGGGGCCAACGTCCTGACTTTC. Together with reference TRBV5-1 and TRBJ2-6, the CDR3 gives the full variable domain: KAGVTQTPRYLIKTRGQQVTLSCSPISGHRSVSWYQQTPGQGLQFLFEYFSETQRNKGNFPGRFSGRQFSNSRSEMNVSTLELGDSALYLCASSSWTTRSGANVLTFGAGSRLTVL.

The J gene is TRBJ1-4, the V gene TRBV4-3; the match to TRBD1 covers 10 bases. V shed 0 bases, J shed 8 bases, and the junction held 6 bases outside the gene matches. The CDR3 is 16 amino acids. The germline V gene encodes CDR1 LGHNA and CDR2 YSLEER. The CDR3 DNA follows: TGCGCCAGCAGCCAAGATCCGACAGGGGGCTGGGAAAAACTGTTTTTT. This gives the protein CASSQDPTGGWEKLFF.

The J gene is TRBJ1-1, the V gene TRBV30, with 7 bases fitting TRBD1. Trimming took 2 bases from V and 5 from J; bases not matched to a gene: 5. The germline V gene has CDR1 GTSNPN and CDR2 SVGIG (reference sequence). The CDR3 contains 13 residues. This chain's CDR3 is CAWSYRGWTEAFF. Here the CDR3 DNA reads TGTGCCTGGAGTTACAGGGGATGGACTGAAGCTTTCTTT.

The rearrangement uses TRBV19 and TRBJ1-2; D is perhaps TRBD1 (6 bases). The CDR3 is 18 residues long. The V end was cut by 2 bases, the J end by 4 bases, with 23 bases between. CDR1 LNHDA and CDR2 SQIVND come from the germline V gene (reference sequence). The CDR3 nucleotides read TGTGCCAGTAGTATAAATCGGGGCAGCGGGGGCCCTCTCTATGGCTACACCTTC. Amino acid sequence: CASSINRGSGGPLYGYTF.

This sequence joins TRBV15 and TRBJ2-5; tentative D call: TRBD1 (5 bases). V was shortened by 0 bases and J by 0 bases, with 14 bases between the two germline ends. Germline V gene data show CDR1 as LNHNV and CDR2 as YYDKDF (reference sequence). This CDR3 spans 17 amino acids. Written as DNA, the CDR3 is TGTGCCACCAGCAGAGATGGGGCAGGATCGTACCAAGAGACCCAGTACTTC. Translated: CATSRDGAGSYQETQYF.

This chain uses TRBV25-1 with TRBJ2-3, with 10 bases matching TRBD2. V lost 4 bases to trimming and J lost 0 bases; unmatched junction nucleotides: 4. The V gene's germline CDR1 is MGHDK and CDR2 SYGVNS. The CDR3 has 16 residues. CDR3 amino acids: CASSGTSGGSTDTQYF. In DNA, the CDR3 is TGTGCCAGCAGTGGGACTAGCGGAGGAAGCACAGATACGCAGTATTTT. Complete variable domain (other parts from reference TRBV25-1 and TRBJ2-3): EADIYQTPRYLVIGTGKKITLECSQTMGHDKMYWYQQDPGMELHLIHYSYGVNSTEKGDLSSESTVSRIRTEHFPLTLESARPSHTSQYLCASSGTSGGSTDTQYFGPGTRLTVL.

The CDR3 sequence: CASSETRLAINTDTQYF. In DNA, the CDR3 is TGTGCCAGCAGTGAAACCCGACTAGCGATTAACACAGATACGCAGTATTTT. The chain uses TRBV2 and TRBJ2-3, with 8 positions matching TRBD2. This CDR3 contains 17 residues. The trim removed 2 bases at V and 2 bases at J, leaving 9 bases unmatched. Germline loops: CDR1 SNHLY, CDR2 FYNNEI.

V gene TRBV5-1 combines with J gene TRBJ1-2, with no clear D. The CDR3 spans 12 residues. Per the germline V gene, CDR1 is SGHRS and CDR2 is YFSETQ. Trimming shortened V by 4 bases and J by 1 base, and 5 bases separated the two germline ends. CDR3 in amino acids: CASSPNNYGYTF. Here the CDR3 DNA reads TGCGCCAGCAGCCCCAATAACTATGGCTACACCTTC.

This clone has only one observation. The genes are TRBV27 and TRBJ2-7; D is perhaps TRBD2 (7 bases). Germline CDR1 is MNHEY and CDR2 is SMNVEV (reference sequence). CDR3 length: 13 residues. The germline V and J ends were trimmed by 2 bases and 8 bases, with 13 bases remaining between them. The CDR3 DNA reads as TGTGCCAGCAGTTTAGCCCAGGGGACTAAGCAGTACTTC. This codes for CASSLAQGTKQYF.

This rearrangement joins TRBV18 to TRBJ1-5; D is undetermined. V was trimmed by 5 bases and J by 5 bases, leaving 16 bases between them. Germline V gene lookup returns CDR1 KGHSH and CDR2 LQKENI. The length of the CDR3 is 15 residues. The CDR3 reads CASSSRTGEDQPQHF. The CDR3 region has the DNA TGTGCCAGCTCATCACGGACGGGAGAGGATCAGCCCCAGCATTTT.

J is TRBJ1-2 and V is TRBV6-2 or TRBV6-3, with 7 bases fitting TRBD1. CDR3 length equals 15 residues. CDR1 MNHEY and CDR2 SVGEGT come from the germline V gene. Trimming at V came to 0 bases and at J to 4 bases, leaving 5 bases not matched to a gene. CDR3 loop: CASSYSTGSAYGYTF. For the CDR3, the DNA is TGTGCCAGCAGTTACTCGACAGGGTCCGCCTATGGCTACACCTTC.

V usage is TRBV4-2 and J usage is TRBJ2-1, with 9 bases fitting TRBD2. Per the germline V gene, CDR1 is LGHNA and CDR2 is YNFKEQ. Trimming at V came to 4 bases and at J to 5 bases, leaving 3 bases not matched to a gene. This CDR3 is 14 amino acids long. CDR3 loop: CASSLRLADNEQFF. In DNA, the CDR3 is TGTGCCAGCAGCCTCCGACTAGCGGACAATGAGCAGTTCTTC.

The chain carries TRBV4-2 and TRBJ1-2, with D possibly being TRBD1 (5 bases). The CDR3 is 17 residues long. Germline CDR1 is LGHNA and CDR2 is YNFKEQ. V was clipped by 0 bases and J by 4 bases, with 18 bases between them. CDR3 in DNA: TGTGCCAGCAGCCAAGAGGGTGATGGGGCCTCTAGCTATGGCTACACCTTC. This codes for CASSQEGDGASSYGYTF.

The chain has TRBV6-4 and TRBJ2-7, with TRBD2 matching 10 bases. V shed 2 bases, J shed 3 bases, and the junction held 7 bases outside the gene matches. This CDR3 is 16 amino acids long. The V gene's germline CDR1 is MRHNA and CDR2 SNTAGT. CDR3 nucleotide sequence: TGTGCCAGCAGTGACGTTTTTCTAGCGGGGGTCTACGAGCAGTACTTC. Residues: CASSDVFLAGVYEQYF.

This chain connects TRBV5-1 to TRBJ2-1; perhaps TRBD2 as D (5 bases). Trimming took off 0 bases at V and 3 bases at J, with 16 bases between the two ends. The CDR3 is 17 residues long. The germline V gene has CDR1 SGHRS and CDR2 YFSETQ. This CDR3 is CASSLAAPGSFYNEQFF. The CDR3 DNA follows: TGCGCCAGCAGCTTGGCCGCGCCGGGAAGTTTCTACAATGAGCAGTTCTTC.

The chain employs TRBV5-4 and TRBJ2-2, with D possibly TRBD2 on 5 matching bases. The CDR3 sequence is 16 residues long. Germline V gene lookup returns CDR1 SGHNT and CDR2 YYREEE (reference sequence). Trimming pared 4 bases from V and 0 bases from J, leaving 13 bases between. CDR3 sequence (DNA): TGTGCCAGCAGCACGTACCGGGGTGCGAACACCGGGGAGCTGTTTTTT. Residues: CASSTYRGANTGELFF.

V is TRBV6-6 and J is TRBJ2-1; TRBD1 matches at 7 bases. The CDR3 has 15 residues. V shed 4 bases, J shed 1 base, and the junction held 4 bases outside the gene matches. Germline V gene lookup returns CDR1 MNHNY and CDR2 SVGAGI (reference sequence). This chain's CDR3 is CASSLQGKSYNEQFF. CDR3 nucleotides: TGTGCCAGCAGTTTACAGGGGAAGTCCTACAATGAGCAGTTCTTC.

This chain uses TRBV10-1 with TRBJ1-1; possible D gene TRBD1, 5 bases. The V end was cut by 5 bases, the J end by 0 bases, with 10 bases between. The V gene's germline CDR1 is WNHNN and CDR2 SYGVQD (reference sequence). The CDR3 is 14 amino acids. In DNA form, the CDR3 reads TGCGCCAGCAGTAAGGGACTGATGAACACTGAAGCTTTCTTT. It is translated as CASSKGLMNTEAFF.

The chain recombines TRBV7-6 with TRBJ2-7, with 10 nucleotides matching TRBD1. CDR3 length: 14 residues. Germline assignment: CDR1 SGHVS and CDR2 FNYEAQ. V dropped 3 bases and J dropped 2; count of bases not matched to a gene: 1. In DNA form, the CDR3 reads TGTGCCAGCAGCTTTGGGACAGGGGCCTACGAGCAGTACTTC. This encodes CASSFGTGAYEQYF.

This clone was detected only a few times. The V call is TRBV7-9, the J call TRBJ1-2; TRBD1 might be the D (5 bases). The CDR3 spans 12 residues. Germline V gene data show CDR1 as SEHNR and CDR2 as FQNEAQ (reference sequence). The V and J ends lost 1 base and 7 bases respectively, with 7 bases between them. CDR3 sequence: CASSLGTFGYTF. In DNA form, the CDR3 reads TGTGCCAGCAGCTTAGGGACATTTGGCTACACCTTC.

The V gene is TRBV9, the J gene TRBJ2-7; the D gene is possibly TRBD2 (6 bases). Germline V gene sequence: CDR1 SGDLS, CDR2 YYNGEE. V dropped 0 bases and J dropped 3 bases, with 13 bases sitting between them. The CDR3 consists of 15 residues. The CDR3 spells CASSVGSRGGYEQYF. CDR3 nucleotide sequence: TGTGCCAGCAGCGTAGGTAGTCGGGGAGGCTACGAGCAGTACTTC.

The rearrangement uses TRBV7-2 and TRBJ1-4, with a tentative D call TRBD1 (6 bases). Germline loops: CDR1 SGHTA, CDR2 FQGNSA. The CDR3 totals 15 residues. V was trimmed by 6 bases and J by 7 bases, leaving 18 bases between them. The CDR3 nucleotides read TGTGCCAGCAGTTTTTTCCCAGGGGAGAGTGAAAAACTGTTTTTT. It encodes CASSFFPGESEKLFF.

The V gene is TRBV7-2, the J gene TRBJ2-2; a weak D match, TRBD2 (5 bases). The CDR3 loop spans 11 amino acids. CDR1 and CDR2 from the germline V gene are SGHTA and FQGNSA. V lost 9 bases, J lost 7 bases, and 9 bases lay in between. The CDR3 DNA reads as TGTGCCAGGCCGGGGAGCGGGGAGCTGTTTTTT. As protein: CARPGSGELFF.

This clone was seen only a few times. This chain connects TRBV2 to TRBJ1-1; D ambiguous. Trimming pared 6 bases from V and 3 bases from J, leaving 17 bases between. The CDR3 sequence is 15 residues long. Per germline, CDR1 SNHLY and CDR2 FYNNEI. In DNA, the CDR3 is TGTGCCAGCAGCGCCGAGGACGGCGGGTACACTGAAGCTTTCTTT. Translation: CASSAEDGGYTEAFF.

The CDR3 DNA follows: TGCGCCAGCAAACGCCCGGGACAGGGGGCGACAGGGCAGTACTTC. It specifies CASKRPGQGATGQYF. The chain is built from TRBV5-1 and TRBJ2-7, with 12 bases that match TRBD1. Germline V CDR1 and CDR2: SGHRS, YFSETQ. This CDR3 comprises 15 residues. Trimming at V came to 6 bases and at J to 9 bases, leaving 13 bases not matched to a gene.

The CDR3 sequence is CASSLAGVAYEQYF. As DNA, the CDR3 is TGTGCCAGCAGCTTAGCAGGGGTGGCCTACGAGCAGTACTTC. The chain is built from TRBV11-3 and TRBJ2-7; D perhaps matches TRBD1 (6 bases). V shed 1 base and J shed 2 bases, with 9 bases lying between them. There are 14 residues in the CDR3. CDR1 and CDR2 from the germline V gene are SGHNT and YENEEA.

The chain has TRBV18 and TRBJ2-7, with TRBD1 as a possible D gene (6 bases). Germline V lookup: CDR1 KGHSH, CDR2 LQKENI. There are 14 residues in the CDR3. The V gene lost 4 bases and the J gene lost 1 base, with 11 bases spanning the gap. The CDR3 coding sequence is TGTGCCAGCTCACGCGACAGGCAATCCTACGAGCAGTACTTC. Translation gives CASSRDRQSYEQYF.

The chain is built from TRBV5-1 and TRBJ1-1, with D perhaps matching TRBD1 (5 bases). Germline values: CDR1 SGHRS, CDR2 YFSETQ. CDR3 size: 15 residues. V lost 4 bases, J lost 5 bases, and 18 bases lay in between. The CDR3 DNA reads TGCGCCAGCAGCGAACCGGGACTGCGAAGGACTGAAGCTTTCTTT. Encoded protein: CASSEPGLRRTEAFF.